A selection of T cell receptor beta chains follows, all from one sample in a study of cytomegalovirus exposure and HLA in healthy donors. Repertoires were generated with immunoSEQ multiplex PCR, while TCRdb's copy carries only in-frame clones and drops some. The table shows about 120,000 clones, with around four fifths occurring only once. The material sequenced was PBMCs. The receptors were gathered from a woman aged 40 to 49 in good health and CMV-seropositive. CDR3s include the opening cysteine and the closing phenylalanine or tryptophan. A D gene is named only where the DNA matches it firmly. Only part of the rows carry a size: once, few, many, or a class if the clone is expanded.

TGTGCCAGCAAGCGGGACAGGGGGAGAGATACGCAGTATTTT	CASKRDRGRDTQYF	TRBD1	-	TRBV28	TRBJ2-3
TGTGCCGTGGGGGGGTTTAACTATGGCTACACCTTC	CAVGGFNYGYTF	-	-	TRBV28	TRBJ1-2
TGTGCCAGCAGCCCCCGACAGGGTTTAGAGACCCAGTACTTC	CASSPRQGLETQYF	TRBD1	-	TRBV28	TRBJ2-5
TGCGCCAGCAGCCGGCTGGACAGGGGGCAAGGGGAGCAGTACTTC	CASSRLDRGQGEQYF	TRBD1	-	TRBV5-1	TRBJ2-7
TGTGCCAGCAGGAAAGACAGGCAGGGCATTCAGTACTTC	CASRKDRQGIQYF	-	-	TRBV2	TRBJ2-4
TGTGCCAGCAGCCAGCGGGGACTAGCGGGAGCTCAGCAGTACTTC	CASSQRGLAGAQQYF	TRBD2	-	TRBV4-2	TRBJ2-7
TGTGCCAGCAGCTTAGTCGGGAACACTGAAGCTTTCTTT	CASSLVGNTEAFF	-	-	TRBV7-9	TRBJ1-1
TGTGCCAGCAGCGTGACACTAGCAACCGGGGAGCTGTTTTTT	CASSVTLATGELFF	-	-	TRBV9	TRBJ2-2
TGTGCCAGCAGCTCCGCGGTAGACTATGGCTACACCTTC	CASSSAVDYGYTF	-	-	TRBV28	TRBJ1-2
TGTGCCAGCAACCGGGTTGGGGAGCAGTTCTTC	CASNRVGEQFF	-	-	TRBV5-6	TRBJ2-1
TGTGCCAGCAGCATCCCCGGGGGACTAGCGGGGAAAATAGGGGAGACCCAGTACTTC	CASSIPGGLAGKIGETQYF	TRBD2	-	TRBV11-2	TRBJ2-5
TGTGCCAGCAGCCTCGGGGGAGGCACTGAAGCTTTCTTT	CASSLGGGTEAFF	-	-	TRBV9	TRBJ1-1
TGCGCCAGCAGCGGAGGTCCGGGACAGACCTACGAGCAGTACTTC	CASSGGPGQTYEQYF	TRBD1	-	TRBV5-1	TRBJ2-7
TGTGCAACAAATTTAGCGGGGGGCACAGATACGCAGTATTTT	CATNLAGGTDTQYF	TRBD2	-	TRBV6-1	TRBJ2-3
TGTGCCAGCAGCTTAGAGTTTAGCGTCCGCTACGAGCAGTACTTC	CASSLEFSVRYEQYF	-	-	TRBV7-2	TRBJ2-7
TGCGCCAGCAGCTCATCGAGCCCCGAGACAGGGCTGAAAAACTATGGCTACACCTTC	CASSSSSPETGLKNYGYTF	TRBD1	few	TRBV5-1	TRBJ1-2
TGTGCCATCAGTCATGGGACTAGCGGCTACGAGCAGTACTTC	CAISHGTSGYEQYF	TRBD2	-	TRBV10-3	TRBJ2-7
TGTGCCTGGAAGACAGGGGGTAATGAAAAACTGTTTTTT	CAWKTGGNEKLFF	TRBD1	-	TRBV30	TRBJ1-4
TGTGCCCGGAGGGCGGTTGCGGGCTACACCTTC	CARRAVAGYTF	-	-	TRBV30	TRBJ1-2
TGTGCCATCAGTGACCCGCCGGGACAGGGCCCCGAGACCCAGTACTTC	CAISDPPGQGPETQYF	TRBD1	-	TRBV10-3	TRBJ2-5
TGTGCCTGGAGTGGACGGAGCTCTGGAAACACCATATATTTT	CAWSGRSSGNTIYF	-	-	TRBV30	TRBJ1-3
TGTGCCAGCACCCCCGGGGGGGGAGGTCGGTACGAGCAGTACTTC	CASTPGGGGRYEQYF	TRBD2	-	TRBV6-1	TRBJ2-7
TGTGCCATCAGTGAGCCGACGGGACTAGCGGGAGTAGATACGCAGTATTTT	CAISEPTGLAGVDTQYF	TRBD2	-	TRBV10-3	TRBJ2-3
TGTGCCAGCAGCTCTACTCCTAGCGGGAGACGGAATGAGCAGTTCTTC	CASSSTPSGRRNEQFF	TRBD2	-	TRBV5-8	TRBJ2-1
TGTGCCAGTAGTTCCGCCGACATCAAAAACATTCAGTACTTC	CASSSADIKNIQYF	-	-	TRBV19	TRBJ2-4
TGTGCCAGCAGTAGGAAGACAGGGGCGACCTACGAGCAGTACTTC	CASSRKTGATYEQYF	TRBD1	-	TRBV27	TRBJ2-7
TGTGCCAGCAGCTTGGCGGGCCCACACACTTCGGGAAACACCATATATTTC	CASSLAGPHTSGNTIYF	-	-	TRBV5-4	TRBJ1-3
TGTGCCAGCAGCTTAGAAGGAGGGGAGACCCAGTACTTC	CASSLEGGETQYF	-	few	TRBV13	TRBJ2-5
TGTGCCAGCAGTGACTCGATAAGCGGCTCCTACAATGAGCAGTTCTTC	CASSDSISGSYNEQFF	-	-	TRBV6-4	TRBJ2-1
TGCAGCGTTGAAGTCGGGAGGACCACAGATACGCAGTATTTT	CSVEVGRTTDTQYF	TRBD2	-	TRBV29-1	TRBJ2-3
TGTGCCACTCCCGAACAGGGACCTAACTATGGCTACACCTTC	CATPEQGPNYGYTF	-	-	TRBV10-3	TRBJ1-2
TGTGCCAGTAGTCCCCGACAGGGGGCGTGGGACACTGAAGCTTTCTTT	CASSPRQGAWDTEAFF	TRBD1	-	TRBV19	TRBJ1-1
TGTGCCTGGAGTCCGCCGGGAGTACGATACGAGCAGTACTTC	CAWSPPGVRYEQYF	-	-	TRBV30	TRBJ2-7
TGTGCCAGCAGCCGCGGGGCACCCTCTTTC	CASSRGAPSF	-	-	TRBV6-5	TRBJ1-2
TGCGCCAGCAGCTCCACGGGGAACACCATATATTTT	CASSSTGNTIYF	-	-	TRBV5-1	TRBJ1-3
TGTGCCTGGAGTCGGATTTACGGGACAGATACGCAGTATTTT	CAWSRIYGTDTQYF	-	-	TRBV30	TRBJ2-3
TGTGCCAGCAGCGTAGATAACCGTACTCCTAACAGGGTCTTCTACGAGCAGTACTTC	CASSVDNRTPNRVFYEQYF	-	-	TRBV9	TRBJ2-7
TGTGCCAGCAGCCCAATAACGAGAGGGTACAATGAGCAGTTCTTC	CASSPITRGYNEQFF	-	-	TRBV5-4	TRBJ2-1
TGCGCCAGCAGCCTGGACAGGGTCGGAACCGGGGAGCTGTTTTTT	CASSLDRVGTGELFF	TRBD1	-	TRBV5-1	TRBJ2-2
TGTGCCAGCAGCATCGACAGGGGGGAGTATGGCTACACCTTC	CASSIDRGEYGYTF	TRBD1	-	TRBV7-9	TRBJ1-2
TGTGCCAGCAGTGAACGTAGAGCCGGTGAAGCTTTCTTT	CASSERRAGEAFF	-	-	TRBV6-1	TRBJ1-1
TGCGCCAGCAGCTTAGGTGGGGGCGCACTAGGGAAGACCCAGTACTTC	CASSLGGGALGKTQYF	-	-	TRBV5-1	TRBJ2-5
TGCGCCAGCAGCCAAGAACTAGGACAGGGAGACTATGGCTACACCTTC	CASSQELGQGDYGYTF	TRBD1	few	TRBV4-1	TRBJ1-2
TGTGCCAGCAGCCAAGGAGAGGCGGACACCGGGGAGCTGTTTTTT	CASSQGEADTGELFF	-	-	TRBV4-2	TRBJ2-2
TGTGCCAGCCGGTATAACAATGAGCAGTTCTTC	CASRYNNEQFF	-	few	TRBV2	TRBJ2-1
TGTGCCAGTAGTACTAGACAGACCAGCTCCTACGAGCAGTACTTC	CASSTRQTSSYEQYF	-	-	TRBV19	TRBJ2-7
TGTGCCACCTCCCGAGCGGCAACCAAGGGCAGCTCCTACAATGAGCAGTTCTTC	CATSRAATKGSSYNEQFF	-	-	TRBV19	TRBJ2-1
TGTGCCAGCAGCTTGGGCAGGGGGCCGTACAATGAGCAGTTCTTC	CASSLGRGPYNEQFF	TRBD1	-	TRBV5-8	TRBJ2-1
TGCGCCAGCAGCTTAGCCGGGACTCAAGAAGAGACCCAGTACTTC	CASSLAGTQEETQYF	-	-	TRBV5-1	TRBJ2-5
TGTGCCAGTAGTATATCCCTCCCGTACACAGATACGCAGTATTTT	CASSISLPYTDTQYF	-	-	TRBV19	TRBJ2-3
TGTGCCAGCTCAAGTCTCCACTCCCAGAGGGCCATAATTGGAAACACCATATATTTT	CASSSLHSQRAIIGNTIYF	-	-	TRBV18	TRBJ1-3
TGTGCCAGCAGCCGCGGGGTAGCGGGTACACAAGAGACCCAGTACTTC	CASSRGVAGTQETQYF	TRBD2	-	TRBV5-4	TRBJ2-5
TGTGCCAGCAGTTCGGACAGGCCCAACACTGAAGCTTTCTTT	CASSSDRPNTEAFF	TRBD1	-	TRBV6-6	TRBJ1-1
TGTGCCAGCAGCCCGCCTAACGGGGTTATTGGCGGAAACACCATATATTTT	CASSPPNGVIGGNTIYF	-	-	TRBV7-9	TRBJ1-3
TGTGCCAGCAGTTCCTATAGCGGGATGGTAGAGCAGTACTTC	CASSSYSGMVEQYF	TRBD2	-	TRBV6-1	TRBJ2-7
TGTGCCAGCAGCCTACCCCCGGCAGGCGCTCGCTCCTACGAGCAGTACTTC	CASSLPPAGARSYEQYF	-	-	TRBV28	TRBJ2-7
TGTGCCAGCAGCTTAGACGGCGGGAGCTGGAATGAGCAGTTCTTC	CASSLDGGSWNEQFF	TRBD2	-	TRBV7-9	TRBJ2-1
TGTGCCAGCAGCGGAACCGGGACAGTGTTTGAGCAGTACTTC	CASSGTGTVFEQYF	TRBD1	-	TRBV7-8	TRBJ2-7